Listed here is a single T cell receptor (beta chain). Its antigen is still unknown. This entry comes from a study of CD4 T cells in relation to SARS-CoV-2 and coronaviruses. Assay: immunoSEQ multiplex PCR; the TCRdb copy retains only in-frame clones and omits some. The sample contains over 35,000 clones, under 85% of which appear only once. Germline assignment: CDR1 SGHVS and CDR2 FQNEAQ. The CDR3 loop spans 15 amino acids. Deletions cut 5 bases from V and 5 bases from J, with 16 bases between. This rearrangement joins TRBV7-8 to TRBJ1-5, with a tentative D call TRBD1 (5 bases). The receptor's source is an adult with COVID-19. Material for sequencing was memory CD4+ T cells from PBMCs, cultured in vitro. The CDR3 nucleotides are TGTGCCAGCAGCCCACGGGGGGTAATTGATCAGCCCCAGCATTTT. It yields the protein CASSPRGVIDQPQHF.